This T cell receptor beta chain was identified during a study of blood T cell repertoires in COVID-19. On the study more broadly: The samples span acute and convalescent COVID-19 from the United States, Italy and Spain. The cDNA or gDNA used as material had been derived from T cells, B-cell-depleted T cells, or PBMCs.

Study processing details: Quantification of nucleated cells was approximated via reference gene primer amplification. Libraries were prepared by immunoSEQ multiplex PCR; TCRdb keeps only in-frame clonotypes and omits some of them. For V, J and clone size, that table is used; D and trimming come from the DNA. The profile shows approximately 100,000 clones, 85% of them singletons. The V end lost 1 base, the J end lost 0 bases, and 5 bases lay between the germline ends. Germline V gene sequence: CDR1 MNHEY, CDR2 SVGAGI. The CDR3 consists of 14 residues. In the case of this clone: The sample contains more than one DNA sequence encoding this CDR3.

The sample consisted of peripheral blood. The V call is TRBV6-5, the J call TRBJ2-3; D is uncertain. This TCR was sampled from a human donor in a cohort sampled during active COVID-19. Here the CDR3 reads CASSYLASTDTQYF. CDR3 bases: TGTGCCAGCAGTTACTTAGCTAGCACAGATACGCAGTATTTT.